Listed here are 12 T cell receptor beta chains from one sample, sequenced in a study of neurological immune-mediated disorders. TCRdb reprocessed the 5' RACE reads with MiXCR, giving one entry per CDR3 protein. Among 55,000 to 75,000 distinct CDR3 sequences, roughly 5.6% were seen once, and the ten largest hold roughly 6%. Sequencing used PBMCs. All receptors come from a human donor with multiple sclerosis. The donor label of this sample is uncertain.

The CDR3 here is CASSWTGGTGELYF. In nucleotides, the CDR3 is TGCGCCAGCAGCTGGACAGGGGGTACCGGGGAGCTGTATTTT. The chain has TRBV5-1 and TRBJ2-3; TRBD1 agrees at 10 bases. The CDR3 is 14 residues long. V shed 3 bases and J 14 bases; nucleotides not matched to a gene: 12. CDR1 is SGHRS, CDR2 YFSETQ, per germline.

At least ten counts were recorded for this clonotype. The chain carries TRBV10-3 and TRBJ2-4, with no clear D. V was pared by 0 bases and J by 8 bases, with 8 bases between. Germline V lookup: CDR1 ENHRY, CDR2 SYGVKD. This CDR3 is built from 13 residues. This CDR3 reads CAISESMGHIQYF. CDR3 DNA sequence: TGTGCCATCAGTGAGTCGATGGGCCACATTCAGTACTTC.

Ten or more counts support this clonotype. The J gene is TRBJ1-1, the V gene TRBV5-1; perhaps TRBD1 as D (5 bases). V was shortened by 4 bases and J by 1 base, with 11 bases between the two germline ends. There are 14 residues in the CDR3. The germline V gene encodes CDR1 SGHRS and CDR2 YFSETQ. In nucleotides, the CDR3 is TGCGCCAGCAGCCAAACAGGAAGGAACACTGAAGCTTTCTTT. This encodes CASSQTGRNTEAFF. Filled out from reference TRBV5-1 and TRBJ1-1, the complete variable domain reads KAGVTQTPRYLIKTRGQQVTLSCSPISGHRSVSWYQQTPGQGLQFLFEYFSETQRNKGNFPGRFSGRQFSNSRSEMNVSTLELGDSALYLCASSQTGRNTEAFFGQGTRLTVV.

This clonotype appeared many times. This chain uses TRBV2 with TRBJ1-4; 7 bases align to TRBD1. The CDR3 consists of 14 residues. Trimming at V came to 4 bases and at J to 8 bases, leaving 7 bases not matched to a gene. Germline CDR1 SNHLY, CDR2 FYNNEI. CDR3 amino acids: CASSGTGEGEKLFF. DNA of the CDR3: TGTGCCAGCAGTGGTACAGGGGAGGGAGAAAAACTGTTTTTT.

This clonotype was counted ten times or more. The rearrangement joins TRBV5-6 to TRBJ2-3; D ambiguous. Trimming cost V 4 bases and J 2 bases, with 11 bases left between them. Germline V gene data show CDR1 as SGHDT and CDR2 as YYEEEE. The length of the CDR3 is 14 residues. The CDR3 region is CASSIGAFTDTQYF. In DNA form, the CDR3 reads TGTGCCAGCAGCATAGGAGCCTTCACAGATACGCAGTATTTT.

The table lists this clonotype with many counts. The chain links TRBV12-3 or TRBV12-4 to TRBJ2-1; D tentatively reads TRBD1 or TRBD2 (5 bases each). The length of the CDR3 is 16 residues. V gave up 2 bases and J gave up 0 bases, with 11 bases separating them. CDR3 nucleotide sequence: TGTGCCAGCAGTTTAAGAGGGGAGAGCTCCTACAATGAGCAGTTCTTC. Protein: CASSLRGESSYNEQFF.

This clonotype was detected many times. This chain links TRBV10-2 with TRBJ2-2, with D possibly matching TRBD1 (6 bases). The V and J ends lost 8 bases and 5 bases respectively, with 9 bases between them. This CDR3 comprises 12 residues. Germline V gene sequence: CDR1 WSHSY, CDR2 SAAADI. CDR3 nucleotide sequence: TGCGCCAGCTTCAGGGGTACCGGGGAGCTGTTTTTT. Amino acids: CASFRGTGELFF.

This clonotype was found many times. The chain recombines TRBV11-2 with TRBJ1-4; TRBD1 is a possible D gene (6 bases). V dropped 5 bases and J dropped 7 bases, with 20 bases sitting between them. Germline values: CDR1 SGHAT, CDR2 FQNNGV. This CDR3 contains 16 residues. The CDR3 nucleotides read TGTGCCAGCAGCCGAACCCTGGTGGGGGCCGCTGAAAAACTGTTTTTT. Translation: CASSRTLVGAAEKLFF.

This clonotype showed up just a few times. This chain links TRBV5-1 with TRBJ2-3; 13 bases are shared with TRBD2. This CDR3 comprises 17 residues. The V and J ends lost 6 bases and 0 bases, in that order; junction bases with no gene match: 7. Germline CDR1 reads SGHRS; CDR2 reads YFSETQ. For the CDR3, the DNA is TGCGCCAGCACCGGGACTAGCGGGGTTAGTAGCACAGATACGCAGTATTTT. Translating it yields CASTGTSGVSSTDTQYF.

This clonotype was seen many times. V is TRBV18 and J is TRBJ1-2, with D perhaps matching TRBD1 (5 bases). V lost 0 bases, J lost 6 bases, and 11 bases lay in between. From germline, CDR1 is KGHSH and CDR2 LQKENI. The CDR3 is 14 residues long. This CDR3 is CASSPPSGTHGYTF. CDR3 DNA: TGTGCCAGCTCACCACCGTCAGGGACCCATGGCTACACCTTC.

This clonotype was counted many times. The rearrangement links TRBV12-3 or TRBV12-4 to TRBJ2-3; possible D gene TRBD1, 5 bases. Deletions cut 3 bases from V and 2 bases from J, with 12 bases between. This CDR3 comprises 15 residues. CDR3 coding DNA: TGTGCCAGCAGTTTGAACAGGAGAAACACAGATACGCAGTATTTT. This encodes CASSLNRRNTDTQYF.

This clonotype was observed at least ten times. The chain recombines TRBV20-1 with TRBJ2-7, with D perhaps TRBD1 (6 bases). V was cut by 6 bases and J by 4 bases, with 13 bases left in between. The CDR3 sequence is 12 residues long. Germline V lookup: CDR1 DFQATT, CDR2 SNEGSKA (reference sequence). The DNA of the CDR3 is TGCAGTGCGGTGGGGACATCATACGAGCAGTACTTC. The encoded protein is CSAVGTSYEQYF.